Sequencing of this TCR beta chain was carried out in a study of blood T cells in healthy people across ages. In the study overall: Template switching picked up about one barcoded beta molecule for each two T cells.

Only a few counts were recorded for this clonotype. Its antigen is not known. A J-beta primer mix and a sample-barcoded 5' primer were used in a second PCR of about 7 to 11 cycles. The authors tagged each cDNA molecule using a template-switch adaptor with 12 random nucleotides. MiXCR was run by TCRdb on the 5' RACE reads, yielding one entry per CDR3 protein. The sample has approximately 940,000 distinct CDR3 sequences, about 48% seen once; the top ten hold around 15%. The CDR3 is made up of 16 amino acids. CDR1 is SGHVS, CDR2 FNYEAQ, per germline. The V end lost 1 base, the J end lost 0 bases, and 10 bases lay between the germline ends. Findings and limits, study-wide: More naive CD4+ cells and higher diversity were found in long-lived than in aged donors. While age rose, TCR beta diversity per million T cells dropped in a roughly linear way.

This TCR derives from a young man in good health. The chain employs TRBV7-6 and TRBJ2-1, with unresolved D. Sequencing input: blood. This CDR3 is CASSLDLASSYNEQFF. In DNA, the CDR3 is TGTGCCAGCAGCTTAGATCTGGCAAGCTCCTACAATGAGCAGTTCTTC.